This T cell receptor beta chain appears in the sequencing data of a study of neurological immune-mediated disorders. Study-wide background: Relapsing-remitting disease affected approximately 31, and secondary progressive 3, of about 34 multiple sclerosis patients.

One entry per CDR3 protein results from TCRdb running MiXCR on the 5' RACE reads. This repertoire shows 70,000 or so distinct CDR3 sequences, 3.2% found once; its top ten account for roughly 5%. This clonotype was detected many times. Its target is not known. Findings and limits, study-wide: Private repertoires in all groups were suggested by the absence of shared CDR3 amino acid sequences among expanded clones across subjects.

The source material was PBMCs. The clonotype comes from a woman aged 45 to 65 with multiple sclerosis.

In nucleotides, the CDR3 is TGCAGTGCTAGAGATGGAGGGCCCTTTAGCGGGACTGACACCGGGGAGCTGTTTTTT. Amino acid sequence: CSARDGGPFSGTDTGELFF. The chain carries TRBV20-1 and TRBJ2-2; 8 bases align to TRBD2. The length of the CDR3 is 19 residues. J lost 3 bases, V lost 0 bases, and 15 bases had no gene match. Germline values: CDR1 DFQATT, CDR2 SNEGSKA (reference sequence).